This TCR beta chain comes out of a study of T cell responses to AZD1222 COVID-19 vaccine. This clone showed up just once. The protocol was immunoSEQ multiplex PCR, while the TCRdb copy is restricted to in-frame clones and leaves out a portion. This table holds approximately 26,000 clones, about nine tenths found once. The germline V gene has CDR1 LNHNV and CDR2 YYDKDF (reference sequence). V was trimmed by 5 bases and J by 0 bases, leaving 7 bases between them. The CDR3 covers 13 residues. This sequence originates from an adult in good health. Sequenced material: peripheral blood, taken on day 0 of AZD1222 vaccination. This chain links TRBV15 with TRBJ1-1, with a tentative D call TRBD1 (5 bases). The CDR3 region has the DNA TGTGCCACCAGCCTGACAGTGAACACTGAAGCTTTCTTT. The encoded protein is CATSLTVNTEAFF.